This TCR beta chain is drawn from a study of graft-versus-host responses after intestinal transplantation. Germline CDR1 is SGDLS and CDR2 is YYNGEE. This CDR3 is 14 amino acids long. V dropped 2 bases and J dropped 8; count of bases not matched to a gene: 9. Remarks on this clone: What it binds is not known.

The method was immunoSEQ multiplex PCR; TCRdb's version includes in-frame clones alone and lacks a portion of them. This table has almost 85,000 clones, 90% to 95% appearing once. The material sequenced was unstimulated CD4+ T cells sorted from spleen or lymph node cells, taken before intestinal transplant. The receptor's source is a human donor who received an intestinal transplant. The chain is built from TRBV9 and TRBJ1-2; TRBD1 aligns across 7 bases. The DNA of the CDR3 is TGTGCCAGCAGCGTTTCCCCAGACAGGGAGGGCTACACCTTC. It specifies CASSVSPDREGYTF. The variable domain in full, with the rest retrieved from reference TRBV9 and TRBJ1-2, is DSGVTQTPKHLITATGQRVTLRCSPRSGDLSVYWYQQSLDQGLQFLIQYYNGEERAKGNILERFSAQQFPDLHSELNLSSLELGDSALYFCASSVSPDREGYTFGSGTRLTVV.